Below, one T cell receptor (beta chain) is given with its context. Sequenced by immunoSEQ multiplex PCR; TCRdb stores in-frame clones only, minus some. The sample records some 240,000 clones, more than 75% being singletons. The data are from a study of blood T cell repertoires in COVID-19. Per the germline V gene, CDR1 is MNHEY and CDR2 is SVGAGI. CDR3 length: 15 amino acids. The V gene end was trimmed by 0 bases and the J gene end by 10 bases; junction bases not matched to a gene: 6. The receptor comes from a human donor in a cohort sampled during active COVID-19. The chain couples TRBV6-5 to TRBJ1-6; TRBD1 agrees at 7 bases. The sample consisted of peripheral blood. DNA for the CDR3: TGTGCCAGCAGTTACTCTAGAGGGGGCCACTCACCCCTCCACTTT. This codes for CASSYSRGGHSPLHF.